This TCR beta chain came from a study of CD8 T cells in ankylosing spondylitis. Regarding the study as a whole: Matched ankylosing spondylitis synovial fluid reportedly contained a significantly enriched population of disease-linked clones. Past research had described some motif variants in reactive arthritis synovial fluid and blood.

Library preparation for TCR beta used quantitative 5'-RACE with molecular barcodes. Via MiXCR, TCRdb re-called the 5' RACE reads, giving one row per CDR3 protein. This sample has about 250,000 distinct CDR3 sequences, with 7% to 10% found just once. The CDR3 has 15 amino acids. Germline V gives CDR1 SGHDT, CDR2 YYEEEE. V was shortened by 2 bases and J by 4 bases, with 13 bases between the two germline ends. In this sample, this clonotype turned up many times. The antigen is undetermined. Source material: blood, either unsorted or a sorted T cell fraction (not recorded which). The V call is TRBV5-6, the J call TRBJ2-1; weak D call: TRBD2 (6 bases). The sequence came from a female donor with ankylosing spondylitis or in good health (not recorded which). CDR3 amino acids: CASSLSGLVYNEQFF. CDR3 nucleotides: TGTGCCAGCAGCTTATCGGGACTCGTTTACAATGAGCAGTTCTTC.